Shown below are 27 T cell receptor beta chains from a single sample sequenced in a study of T cell repertoires in cytomegalovirus infection. TCRdb reprocessed the reads via MiXCR and lists one record per CDR3 protein. The table lists about 740,000 distinct CDR3 sequences, approximately 34% of them singletons. The sequenced sample consisted of PBMCs. Receptors were obtained from a human donor in good health (CMV status not recorded). Some clones in this sample may be carry-over from other donors' samples.

This chain joins TRBV6-1 and TRBJ2-5; D possibly corresponds to TRBD2 (6 bases). Trimming removed 6 bases from V and 1 base from J, with 27 bases in between. CDR3 size: 19 residues. Germline lookup yields CDR1 MNHNS and CDR2 SASEGT. Here the CDR3 reads CASRAKPGLREAGQETQYF. The CDR3, as DNA: TGTGCCAGCAGGGCTAAGCCGGGACTCCGTGAGGCGGGCCAAGAGACCCAGTACTTC.

This clonotype has only a few counts. The chain recombines TRBV28 with TRBJ2-7; D is perhaps TRBD2 (6 bases). Per germline, CDR1 MDHEN and CDR2 SYDVKM. V lost 3 bases and J lost 5, with 17 bases in between. CDR3 size: 15 residues. CDR3 DNA sequence: TGTGCCAGCAGTTTGGACATCTGGGGAGGAAACGAGCAGTACTTC. Translated, it gives CASSLDIWGGNEQYF.

This clonotype has more than one count but fewer than ten. The rearrangement joins TRBV19 to TRBJ2-1; D is undetermined. This CDR3 is built from 19 residues. Germline V gene sequence: CDR1 LNHDA, CDR2 SQIVND (reference sequence). V shed 0 bases and J shed 0 bases, with 18 bases lying between them. CDR3 in DNA: TGTGCCAGTAGTATAGATCCCCCTGGGTCCGCAGCCTCCTACAATGAGCAGTTCTTC. Its translation is CASSIDPPGSAASYNEQFF. Complete variable domain (other parts from reference TRBV19 and TRBJ2-1): DGGITQSPKYLFRKEGQNVTLSCEQNLNHDAMYWYRQDPGQGLRLIYYSQIVNDFQKGDIAEGYSVSREKKESFPLTVTSAQKNPTAFYLCASSIDPPGSAASYNEQFFGPGTRLTVL.

The table lists this clonotype with many counts. The chain is built from TRBV10-3 and TRBJ1-2; a weak D match, TRBD1 (6 bases). This CDR3 has 15 residues. CDR1 ENHRY and CDR2 SYGVKD come from the germline V gene. V dropped 5 bases and J dropped 5 bases, with 18 bases sitting between them. CDR3 nucleotide sequence: TGTGCCATCAGTAAGACAGGAGATTCATCTTATGGCTACACCTTC. It translates to CAISKTGDSSYGYTF.

This clonotype came up a few times. The genes are TRBV19 and TRBJ2-2; TRBD2 matches at 9 bases. Trimming took 3 bases from V and 2 from J; bases not matched to a gene: 7. CDR1 is LNHDA, CDR2 SQIVND, per germline (reference sequence). The length of the CDR3 is 17 residues. The CDR3 is CASSIRGLAGNTGELFF. Here the CDR3 DNA reads TGTGCCAGTAGTATTCGGGGACTAGCCGGAAACACCGGGGAGCTGTTTTTT.

The genes are TRBV7-2 and TRBJ2-4, with 10 positions matching TRBD2. The CDR3 loop spans 16 amino acids. In germline, CDR1 is SGHTA, CDR2 FQGNSA. The V and J ends lost 1 base and 0 bases, in that order; junction bases with no gene match: 0. In DNA, the CDR3 is TGTGCCAGCAGCTTAGTAGCGGGGGGAGCCAAAAACATTCAGTACTTC. Its protein is CASSLVAGGAKNIQYF.

This clonotype was counted ten times or more. The gene calls are TRBV7-2 and TRBJ2-7; possibly TRBD2 for D (5 bases). This CDR3 has 13 residues. The germline V and J ends were trimmed by 3 bases and 5 bases, with 11 bases remaining between them. Germline CDR1 SGHTA, CDR2 FQGNSA. CDR3 sequence: CASSLDLGNEQYF. In DNA, the CDR3 is TGTGCCAGCAGCTTGGACTTGGGAAACGAGCAGTACTTC.

J is TRBJ1-5 and V is TRBV6-1; no definite D call. V was trimmed by 2 bases and J by 7 bases, leaving 6 bases between them. This CDR3 has 12 residues. Germline CDR1 MNHNS, CDR2 SASEGT. CDR3 sequence reads: CASSEPGQPQHF. CDR3 bases: TGTGCCAGCAGTGAACCCGGCCAGCCCCAGCATTTT.

The sample holds a few counts of this clonotype. This chain links TRBV12-3 or TRBV12-4 with TRBJ2-1; TRBD2 agrees at 12 bases. CDR3 length equals 15 residues. V lost 6 bases, J lost 8 bases, and 8 bases stayed unmatched. Here the CDR3 reads CASRSLAGGPDEQFF. CDR3 sequence (DNA): TGTGCCAGCAGGTCCCTAGCGGGAGGGCCCGATGAGCAGTTCTTC.

In its sample, this clonotype was seen a few times. This chain connects TRBV7-2 to TRBJ1-1; the D is unclear. The CDR3 spans 16 residues. Germline CDR1 and CDR2: SGHTA and FQGNSA. V gave up 2 bases and J gave up 0 bases, with 13 bases separating them. Here the CDR3 DNA reads TGTGCCAGCAGCTTAATCTTGGCCGGGGTGAACACTGAAGCTTTCTTT. The encoded protein is CASSLILAGVNTEAFF.

A few counts support this clonotype. The V call is TRBV25-1, the J call TRBJ1-5; no clear D. Germline V gives CDR1 MGHDK, CDR2 SYGVNS. V gave up 4 bases and J gave up 0 bases, with 10 bases separating them. This CDR3 contains 15 residues. This CDR3 is CASSGGGDSNQPQHF. CDR3 DNA sequence: TGTGCCAGCAGTGGTGGTGGGGATAGCAATCAGCCCCAGCATTTT.

Only a few counts were recorded for this clonotype. The gene calls are TRBV6-5 and TRBJ2-1; 15 positions match TRBD2. Germline trimming cut 5 bases from V and 3 bases from J; bases unmatched to any gene: 5. Germline V lookup: CDR1 MNHEY, CDR2 SVGAGI. The CDR3 is 17 residues long. CDR3 protein: CASSRTSGGENYNEQFF. In nucleotides, the CDR3 is TGTGCCAGCAGTCGGACTAGCGGGGGGGAAAACTACAATGAGCAGTTCTTC.

This clonotype showed up many times. The chain has TRBV7-2 and TRBJ2-4; possible D gene TRBD2, 6 bases. The CDR3 is made up of 15 amino acids. V was pared by 1 base and J by 9 bases, with 16 bases between. Per germline, CDR1 SGHTA and CDR2 FQGNSA. Here the CDR3 reads CASSLVAYGGVIQYF. DNA for the CDR3: TGTGCCAGCAGCTTAGTAGCTTACGGAGGGGTCATTCAGTACTTC.

Only a few counts were recorded for this clonotype. Germline and junction disagree at one end, which may indicate a read error. The chain has TRBV12-3 or TRBV12-4 and TRBJ1-1; 8 nucleotides line up with TRBD1. This CDR3 comprises 11 residues. The CDR3 protein is CASSPRGQVAF. CDR3 in DNA: TGTGCCAGCAGCCCCCGGGGACAGGTGGCGTTT.

The chain carries TRBV7-6 and TRBJ2-3; 11 bases are shared with TRBD2. The trim removed 2 bases at V and 4 bases at J, leaving 5 bases unmatched. CDR1 and CDR2 from the germline V gene are SGHVS and FNYEAQ. The CDR3 has 16 residues. The CDR3 region has the DNA TGTGCCAGCAGCTTACAGACTAGCGGGGTAGCAGATACGCAGTATTTT. Residues: CASSLQTSGVADTQYF. Full variable domain (outside the CDR3, taken from reference TRBV7-6 and TRBJ2-3): GAGVSQSPRYKVTKRGQDVALRCDPISGHVSLYWYRQALGQGPEFLTYFNYEAQQDKSGLPNDRFSAERPEGSISTLTIQRTEQRDSAMYRCASSLQTSGVADTQYFGPGTRLTVL.

The chain joins TRBV5-1 to TRBJ1-1; D ambiguous. The CDR3 is 14 amino acids. Germline loops: CDR1 SGHRS, CDR2 YFSETQ. V was trimmed by 0 bases and J by 7 bases, leaving 13 bases between them. This CDR3 reads CASSLVAGYGEAFF. In DNA form, the CDR3 reads TGCGCCAGCAGCTTGGTTGCGGGGTACGGTGAAGCTTTCTTT.

The count of this clonotype is one. Because it lacks the conserved phenylalanine or tryptophan at the end, this CDR3 is likely a read error. The chain couples TRBV5-1 to TRBJ1-4; the match to TRBD1 covers 10 bases. V trimming: 0 bases; J trimming: 8 bases; junction bases outside the gene matches: 10. Germline V CDR1 and CDR2: SGHRS, YFSETQ. This CDR3 spans 17 amino acids. Written as DNA, the CDR3 is TGCGCCAGCAGCTTGGGAACGGACAGGGGGAGCCGAGAAAAACTGTTTTGT. Translation: CASSLGTDRGSREKLFC.

In this sample, this clonotype turned up a few times. The gene calls are TRBV12-3 or TRBV12-4 and TRBJ1-5; 8 bases agree with TRBD1. The junction had 18 bases not matched to a gene; V was cut back by 5 bases and J by 6 bases. CDR3 length: 18 amino acids. The CDR3 DNA reads as TGTGCCAGCAGTCCACCAACCTCTCTGGACAGGGTGAGTCAGCCCCAGCATTTT. It encodes CASSPPTSLDRVSQPQHF.

To note about this clonotype: The germline gene is not matched at one end of the junction; a read error may be the cause. This chain links TRBV4-3 with TRBJ1-5; tentative D call: TRBD1 (5 bases). CDR3 length equals 15 residues. Germline assignment: CDR1 LGHNA and CDR2 YSLEER. DNA for the CDR3: TGCGCCAGCAGCCAAGATACAGGCAGCTGGCAGCCCCAGCTTTTT. Translated, it gives CASSQDTGSWQPQLF.

The genes are TRBV19 and TRBJ1-3; 10 bases fit TRBD1. The CDR3 runs to 16 residues. Germline loops: CDR1 LNHDA, CDR2 SQIVND (reference sequence). V gave up 3 bases and J gave up 3 bases; unmatched junction bases: 5. CDR3: CASSIRQGAYGNTIYF. Written as DNA, the CDR3 is TGTGCCAGTAGTATCCGACAGGGGGCTTATGGAAACACCATATATTTT.

The CDR3 is CSVRGQEENTEAFF. DNA for the CDR3: TGCAGCGTAAGGGGACAGGAGGAGAACACTGAAGCTTTCTTT. The V call is TRBV29-1, the J call TRBJ1-1, with 8 nucleotides matching TRBD1. Germline trimming cut 6 bases from V and 1 base from J; bases unmatched to any gene: 7. The CDR3 runs to 14 residues. The germline V gene has CDR1 SQVTM and CDR2 ANQGSEA.

V and J are TRBV24-1 and TRBJ2-1; TRBD1 agrees at 10 bases. The J segment lost 7 bases and the V segment lost 3 bases, leaving 5 bases of the junction unmatched. CDR1 and CDR2 from the germline V gene are KGHDR and SFDVKD. CDR3 length: 15 amino acids. CDR3 in amino acids: CATSDQGQGRNEQFF. DNA for the CDR3: TGTGCCACCAGTGATCAGGGACAGGGGAGGAATGAGCAGTTCTTC.

The chain couples TRBV19 to TRBJ2-5; 7 bases align to TRBD1. V gave up 3 bases and J gave up 2 bases; unmatched junction bases: 9. The CDR3 length is 16 residues. Germline CDR1 reads LNHDA; CDR2 reads SQIVND (reference sequence). CDR3 nucleotide sequence: TGTGCCAGTAGTATCCACAGGGGAGTGGGTCAAGAGACCCAGTACTTC. Its protein is CASSIHRGVGQETQYF. Full variable domain (rest looked up from reference TRBV19 and TRBJ2-5): DGGITQSPKYLFRKEGQNVTLSCEQNLNHDAMYWYRQDPGQGLRLIYYSQIVNDFQKGDIAEGYSVSREKKESFPLTVTSAQKNPTAFYLCASSIHRGVGQETQYFGPGTRLLVL.

The V call is TRBV6-2 or TRBV6-3, the J call TRBJ2-3; D gene ambiguous. Deletions cut 7 bases from V and 1 base from J, with 15 bases between. Germline V gene sequence: CDR1 MNHEY, CDR2 SVGEGT. The CDR3 loop spans 15 amino acids. CDR3 amino acids: CASTNLPTGTDTQYF. In DNA, the CDR3 is TGTGCCAGCACCAACCTCCCGACCGGCACAGATACGCAGTATTTT.

About this clonotype itself: Without the conserved terminal phenylalanine or tryptophan, this CDR3 likely stems from a read error. The J gene is TRBJ2-1, the V gene TRBV10-1; no clear D. With 4 bases removed from V and 1 base from J, the gap between germline ends came to 17 bases. Germline V CDR1 and CDR2: WNHNN, SYGVQD (reference sequence). This CDR3 spans 17 amino acids. The CDR3 sequence: CASSGIGTVDSYNEQFL. CDR3 DNA sequence: TGCGCCAGCAGTGGGATTGGCACGGTCGATTCCTACAATGAGCAGTTCTTA.

This chain links TRBV25-1 with TRBJ2-5; 11 bases are shared with TRBD1. Germline V gene data show CDR1 as MGHDK and CDR2 as SYGVNS. The trim removed 3 bases at V and 9 bases at J, leaving 0 bases unmatched. There are 12 residues in the CDR3. The chain's CDR3 is CASSEGQGAQYF. The CDR3 nucleotides read TGTGCCAGCAGTGAGGGACAGGGGGCCCAGTACTTC.

The chain couples TRBV7-3 to TRBJ1-3; D gene uncertain. V was cut by 0 bases and J by 0 bases, with 9 bases left in between. The V gene's germline CDR1 is SGHTA and CDR2 FQGTGA. This CDR3 contains 16 residues. The CDR3 nucleotides are TGTGCCAGCAGCTTAACGTGGGGTTACTCTGGAAACACCATATATTTT. Its translation: CASSLTWGYSGNTIYF. The full variable domain, its missing parts supplied by reference TRBV7-3 and TRBJ1-3, is GAGVSQTPSNKVTEKGKYVELRCDPISGHTALYWYRQSLGQGPEFLIYFQGTGAADDSGLPNDRFFAVRPEGSVSTLKIQRTERGDSAVYLCASSLTWGYSGNTIYFGEGSWLTVV.